These 7 T cell receptor beta chains came from one sample sequenced in a study of identical twins. MiXCR, run by TCRdb on the 5' RACE reads, gives a single entry per CDR3 protein. This sample has approximately 300,000 distinct CDR3 sequences; less than 9.5% occur once, and the top ten carry around 7.1%. These data were also filed under a second study, of yellow fever vaccine responses in identical twins.

Sequences were obtained from CD8+ T cells sorted from blood. Receptors originate from a woman younger than 35 in good health.

The J gene is TRBJ2-1, the V gene TRBV9, with TRBD2 matching over 7 bases. With 0 bases clipped from V and 9 bases from J, the junction kept 6 bases outside the gene matches. Germline CDR1 reads SGDLS; CDR2 reads YYNGEE. The CDR3 totals 14 residues. The CDR3, as DNA: TGTGCCAGCAGCGTAGGTGGGGGGACTACTGAGCAGTTCTTC. Protein sequence: CASSVGGGTTEQFF.

This clonotype appeared a few times. V gene TRBV28 combines with J gene TRBJ2-6; 8 positions agree with TRBD2. V shed 6 bases, J shed 0 bases, and the junction held 4 bases outside the gene matches. CDR3 length: 16 residues. In germline, CDR1 is MDHEN, CDR2 SYDVKM. CDR3 protein: CASREGTSSGANVLTF. The DNA of the CDR3 is TGTGCCAGCAGGGAAGGGACTAGCTCTGGGGCCAACGTCCTGACTTTC.

The rearrangement links TRBV6-1 to TRBJ2-1; 9 bases are a match to TRBD2. The V and J ends lost 7 bases and 4 bases, in that order; junction bases with no gene match: 17. The germline V gene encodes CDR1 MNHNS and CDR2 SASEGT. CDR3 length: 18 amino acids. The DNA of the CDR3 is TGTGCCAGCAAAGTTGGGGGGCTTGCTAGCGGGAAATACAATGAGCAGTTCTTC. Its protein product is CASKVGGLASGKYNEQFF.

This clonotype was detected a few times. The rearrangement links TRBV7-8 to TRBJ2-5, with 10 bases lining up with TRBD2. The germline V gene has CDR1 SGHVS and CDR2 FQNEAQ. V lost 4 bases, J lost 2 bases, and 7 bases stayed unmatched. There are 16 residues in the CDR3. The CDR3 DNA follows: TGTGCCAGCAGCTCCCTTGTAGCGGGAGGTCAAGAGACCCAGTACTTC. This codes for CASSSLVAGGQETQYF.

This clonotype was observed at least ten times. CDR3 residues: CASSSDTGGIYGYTF. CDR3 bases: TGTGCCAGCAGTTCGGACACGGGGGGCATCTATGGCTACACCTTC. This chain uses TRBV27 with TRBJ1-2; D might be TRBD1 (6 bases). From germline, CDR1 is MNHEY and CDR2 SMNVEV (reference sequence). V was pared by 4 bases and J by 4 bases, with 16 bases between. The CDR3 runs 15 residues.

The chain couples TRBV29-1 to TRBJ2-2; D remains ambiguous. The CDR3 has 13 amino acids. The V end was cut by 1 base, the J end by 0 bases, with 3 bases between. Germline-derived CDR1 and CDR2 are SQVTM and ANQGSEA. CDR3 DNA sequence: TGCAGCGTTGAAGCCACGAACACCGGGGAGCTGTTTTTT. Encoded protein: CSVEATNTGELFF.

CDR3 bases: TGCAGCGTTGTTGGAGGGCCGGGGGGACACGAGCAGTACTTC. As protein: CSVVGGPGGHEQYF. The chain joins TRBV29-1 to TRBJ2-7, with TRBD2 identical over 7 bases. From germline, CDR1 is SQVTM and CDR2 ANQGSEA. The V segment lost 4 bases and the J segment 5 bases; nucleotides outside the gene matches: 11. The CDR3 extends over 14 amino acids.